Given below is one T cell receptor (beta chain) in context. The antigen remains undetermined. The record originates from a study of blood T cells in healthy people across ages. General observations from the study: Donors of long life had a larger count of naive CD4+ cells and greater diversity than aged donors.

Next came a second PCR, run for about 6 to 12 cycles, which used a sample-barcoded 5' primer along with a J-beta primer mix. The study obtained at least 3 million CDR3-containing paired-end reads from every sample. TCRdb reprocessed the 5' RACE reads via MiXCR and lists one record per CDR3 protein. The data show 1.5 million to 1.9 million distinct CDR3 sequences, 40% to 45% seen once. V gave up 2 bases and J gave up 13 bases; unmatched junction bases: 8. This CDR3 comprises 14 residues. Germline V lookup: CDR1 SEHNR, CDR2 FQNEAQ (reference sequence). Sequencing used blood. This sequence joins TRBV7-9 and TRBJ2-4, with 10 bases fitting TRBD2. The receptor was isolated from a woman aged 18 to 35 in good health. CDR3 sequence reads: CASSLSLLAGEQYF. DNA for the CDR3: TGTGCCAGCAGCTTAAGCCTTCTAGCGGGGGAGCAGTACTTC.